This TCR beta chain was sequenced for a study of blood T cell repertoires in COVID-19. Study-wide context: Donors in the United States, Italy and Spain gave samples during acute or convalescent COVID-19. T cells, B-cell-depleted T cells, or PBMCs provided the cDNA or gDNA that served as material.

Trimming removed 0 bases from V and 7 bases from J; junction bases left unmatched: 11. The CDR3 length is 17 residues. Germline lookup yields CDR1 SGHRS and CDR2 YFSETQ. Authors' methods: The assay estimated nucleated cells by amplifying reference gene primers. TCRdb's copy holds only in-frame clones and misses some; the assay was immunoSEQ multiplex PCR. V and J calls and clone size come straight from that table; D and trimming were deduced from the DNA. The sample has fewer than 250,000 clones, around four fifths seen once. This clonotype originated in a woman aged 70-85 years with active or convalescent COVID-19. The gene calls are TRBV5-1 and TRBJ2-1; TRBD2 aligns across 9 bases. Specimen: peripheral blood. The CDR3 nucleotides read TGCGCCAGCAGCTTGGCGCCGGGAGCGGGAGGCGGGAATGAGCAGTTCTTC. Protein product: CASSLAPGAGGGNEQFF.